One and the same sample provided the 31 T cell receptor beta chains below, sequenced in a study of blood T cells in healthy people across ages. Sample-barcoded 5' priming and a J-beta primer mix drove a second PCR of about 7 to 11 cycles. In TCRdb, the 5' RACE reads were re-called with MiXCR into one record per CDR3 protein. The repertoire includes roughly 410,000 distinct CDR3 sequences, approximately 51% of them detected once, and under 60% sits in the top ten. Material for sequencing was blood. All receptors come from a man aged 55 to 69 in good health.

The sample holds one count of this clonotype. The chain combines TRBV7-8 with TRBJ2-3; D call uncertain. Trimming stripped 1 base from V and 4 bases from J, with 9 bases between. The CDR3 runs 14 residues. Germline CDR1 is SGHVS and CDR2 is FQNEAQ. The CDR3 nucleotides read TGTGCCAGCAGCTTAGGGGCCATCTCAGATACGCAGTATTTT. Translated: CASSLGAISDTQYF.

Turning to this clonotype: The junction does not match germline at one end; this may be a read error. The chain carries TRBV5-1 and TRBJ1-2; D gene uncertain. The germline V gene has CDR1 SGHRS and CDR2 YFSETQ. This CDR3 has 16 residues. CDR3 DNA: TGCGCCAGCAGCCCTCGACCGAGCTCAGCTAACTATGGCTGCACCTTC. As protein: CASSPRPSSANYGCTF.

The rearrangement links TRBV7-3 to TRBJ2-5, with 11 bases fitting TRBD2. CDR3 length: 16 amino acids. CDR1 and CDR2 (germline): SGHTA, FQGTGA. Unmatched junction bases numbered 9, after V lost 5 bases and J lost 4 bases. In DNA form, the CDR3 reads TGTGCCAGCAGCCCGTCCGGACTAGCGGGTCCAGAGACCCAGTACTTC. This codes for CASSPSGLAGPETQYF.

The genes are TRBV6-2 or TRBV6-3 and TRBJ2-7, with 14 bases lining up with TRBD2. CDR3 length: 20 residues. CDR1 and CDR2 from the germline V gene are MNHEY and SVGEGT. The V segment lost 0 bases and the J segment 7 bases; nucleotides outside the gene matches: 17. CDR3 nucleotide sequence: TGTGCCAGCAGTTACTCGCGACGGGTGGGACTAGCGGGAGTGGGCAATGAGCAGTACTTC. Amino acids: CASSYSRRVGLAGVGNEQYF.

This clonotype came up a few times. The genes are TRBV4-2 and TRBJ2-1; D call uncertain. CDR1 and CDR2 (germline): LGHNA, YNFKEQ. CDR3 size: 14 residues. The V end lost 2 bases, the J end lost 8 bases, and 13 bases lay between the germline ends. DNA for the CDR3: TGTGCCAGCAGCCAACTTTCCGGGTCCGATGAGCAGTTCTTC. Its translation: CASSQLSGSDEQFF.

The rearrangement links TRBV4-1 to TRBJ2-1, with 7 positions matching TRBD2. The CDR3 is 18 residues long. Trimming cost V 0 bases and J 7 bases; bases outside gene matches: 15. Per the germline V gene, CDR1 is MGHRA and CDR2 is YSYEKL. CDR3 protein: CASSQDLLGIGSGNEQFF. The CDR3 region has the DNA TGCGCCAGCAGCCAAGATCTGTTGGGGATAGGTAGCGGGAATGAGCAGTTCTTC.

Regarding this clonotype: This may be a read error, as it is one base from a much larger clone. V usage is TRBV5-1 and J usage is TRBJ2-4; D may be TRBD1 (6 bases). The assigned J gene may be wrong: the sequence end matches TRBJ2-7 better. Germline-derived CDR1 and CDR2 are SGHRS and YFSETQ. This CDR3 spans 14 amino acids. CDR3 amino acids: CASSLGSGANEQYF. The CDR3 nucleotides are TGCGCCAGCAGCTTGGGTTCAGGGGCCAACGAGCAGTACTTC.

The CDR3 sequence: CSARGRAGDNYGYTF. The CDR3 DNA reads TGCAGTGCCCGAGGCAGAGCGGGGGATAACTATGGCTACACCTTC. The J gene is TRBJ1-2, the V gene TRBV20-1; D might be TRBD1 (5 bases). Germline lookup yields CDR1 DFQATT and CDR2 SNEGSKA (reference sequence). CDR3 length: 15 amino acids. Trimming left V 6 bases short and J 1 base short, with 18 bases between.

The chain has TRBV3-1 and TRBJ2-1; no clear D gene. Germline V CDR1 and CDR2: LGHDT, YNNKEL (reference sequence). This CDR3 is built from 12 residues. Trimming took off 4 bases at V and 4 bases at J, with 5 bases between the two ends. CDR3 nucleotide sequence: TGTGCCAGCAGCCTCTTTTACAATGAGCAGTTCTTC. Its protein is CASSLFYNEQFF.

This clonotype was seen more than once but under ten times. This chain joins TRBV12-5 and TRBJ2-7; a weak D match, TRBD2 (5 bases). From germline, CDR1 is LGHNT and CDR2 FRNRAP. This CDR3 spans 14 amino acids. Deletions cut 4 bases from V and 4 bases from J, with 14 bases between. The DNA for the CDR3 is TGTGCTAGTGGTTCAACTAGTCTAGGGTACGAGCAGTACTTC. Translating gives CASGSTSLGYEQYF.

The CDR3 is CASSQVGIVPGYTF. The CDR3 DNA is TGTGCCAGCAGCCAAGTTGGTATCGTTCCTGGCTACACCTTC. The chain uses TRBV4-2 and TRBJ1-2; D unresolved. The CDR3 loop spans 14 amino acids. Trimming took 1 base from V and 7 from J, leaving 13 bases between them. CDR1 and CDR2 (germline): LGHNA, YNFKEQ.

The V and J genes are TRBV5-1 and TRBJ2-1; perhaps TRBD2 as D (5 bases). The germline gives CDR1 SGHRS, CDR2 YFSETQ. This CDR3 contains 14 residues. Trimming cost V 4 bases and J 2 bases, with 10 bases left between them. This CDR3 reads CASSAGGTYNEQFF. CDR3 DNA sequence: TGCGCCAGCAGCGCCGGAGGTACCTACAATGAGCAGTTCTTC.

The rearrangement uses TRBV20-1 and TRBJ1-6; D call uncertain. The CDR3 is 15 residues long. Germline V gives CDR1 DFQATT, CDR2 SNEGSKA (reference sequence). Trimming took 0 bases from V and 6 from J, leaving 12 bases between them. DNA for the CDR3: TGCAGTGCTAGAGATTCCCAGGCTCGTAATTCACCCCTCCACTTT. Translating it yields CSARDSQARNSPLHF.

The V call is TRBV27, the J call TRBJ1-6; 10 positions agree with TRBD1. CDR1 is MNHEY, CDR2 SMNVEV, per germline (reference sequence). V lost 3 bases to trimming and J lost 8 bases; unmatched junction nucleotides: 16. The CDR3 spans 19 residues. The CDR3 region is CASSLRDRGPHKRDSPLHF. The CDR3 DNA reads TGTGCCAGCAGTTTGCGGGACAGGGGTCCTCACAAACGGGATTCACCCCTCCACTTT.

This clonotype was found a few times. The chain is built from TRBV7-9 and TRBJ1-2, with D uncertain. V lost 2 bases and J 1 base, leaving 8 bases between the germline ends. CDR3 length equals 14 residues. Germline V lookup: CDR1 SEHNR, CDR2 FQNEAQ (reference sequence). The CDR3 spells CASSLIGSNYGYTF. The DNA of the CDR3 is TGTGCCAGCAGCTTAATCGGCAGTAACTATGGCTACACCTTC. Full variable domain (outside the CDR3, taken from reference TRBV7-9 and TRBJ1-2): DTGVSQNPRHKITKRGQNVTFRCDPISEHNRLYWYRQTLGQGPEFLTYFQNEAQLEKSRLLSDRFSAERPKGSFSTLEIQRTEQGDSAMYLCASSLIGSNYGYTFGSGTRLTVV.

The chain recombines TRBV5-1 with TRBJ2-7; TRBD1 matches 7 bases. Germline V lookup: CDR1 SGHRS, CDR2 YFSETQ. This CDR3 spans 15 amino acids. V shed 5 bases, J shed 0 bases, and the junction held 8 bases outside the gene matches. CDR3 region: CASRPGQPCSYEQYF. For the CDR3, the DNA is TGCGCCAGCAGGCCGGGACAGCCCTGCTCCTACGAGCAGTACTTC.

The genes are TRBV4-3 and TRBJ2-7, with D tentatively TRBD2 (6 bases). Deletions cut 7 bases from V and 2 bases from J, with 24 bases between. The CDR3 totals 17 residues. Looked up from germline, CDR1 is LGHNA and CDR2 is YSLEER. CDR3 nucleotide sequence: TGCGCCAGCAACGATGACGTGGGGGACTTTAAGACCTACGAGCAGTACTTC. It translates to CASNDDVGDFKTYEQYF.

This clonotype was counted a single time. This chain links TRBV6-2 or TRBV6-3 with TRBJ2-1; TRBD2 matches 7 bases. The CDR3 has 15 residues. The germline V gene has CDR1 MNHEY and CDR2 SVGEGT. V lost 8 bases, J lost 8 bases, and 15 bases stayed unmatched. The CDR3 loop reads CASHWASGPVDEQFF. The CDR3 DNA reads as TGTGCCAGCCACTGGGCTAGCGGTCCTGTCGATGAGCAGTTCTTC.

The genes are TRBV6-6 and TRBJ2-7; D might be TRBD2 (6 bases). Trimming pared 4 bases from V and 3 bases from J, leaving 19 bases between. This CDR3 comprises 16 residues. CDR1 and CDR2 (germline): MNHNY, SVGAGI (reference sequence). The CDR3 nucleotides read TGTGCCAGCAGTTCCCCATCAACGGGGGTCAACTACGAGCAGTACTTC. Protein sequence: CASSSPSTGVNYEQYF.

This rearrangement joins TRBV6-6 to TRBJ1-4; D gene ambiguous. Per the germline V gene, CDR1 is MNHNY and CDR2 is SVGAGI (reference sequence). V lost 6 bases to trimming and J lost 4 bases, with 12 bases between them. The CDR3 is 14 amino acids. The DNA for the CDR3 is TGTGCCAGCAGACTCGACGGGAATAATGAAAAACTGTTTTTT. It codes for CASRLDGNNEKLFF.

This chain uses TRBV20-1 with TRBJ2-7, with 10 positions matching TRBD2. In germline, CDR1 is DFQATT, CDR2 SNEGSKA (reference sequence). V trimming: 6 bases; J trimming: 3 bases; junction bases outside the gene matches: 8. The CDR3 loop spans 14 amino acids. CDR3 in amino acids: CSAGTSVNLYEQYF. CDR3 coding DNA: TGCAGTGCCGGGACTAGCGTAAATCTCTACGAGCAGTACTTC.

The V and J genes are TRBV6-6 and TRBJ2-7; D possibly corresponds to TRBD1 (6 bases). The germline V and J ends were trimmed by 8 bases and 0 bases, with 17 bases remaining between them. The CDR3 spans 15 residues. Per the germline V gene, CDR1 is MNHNY and CDR2 is SVGAGI (reference sequence). CDR3 amino acids: CASGPRDTSSYEQYF. The CDR3 DNA reads TGTGCCAGCGGCCCCCGGGACACGAGCTCCTACGAGCAGTACTTC.

The gene calls are TRBV5-1 and TRBJ2-3, with TRBD2 identical over 11 bases. This CDR3 contains 16 residues. The germline V gene encodes CDR1 SGHRS and CDR2 YFSETQ. Trimming cost V 4 bases and J 6 bases; bases outside gene matches: 10. CDR3: CASSRQTSGETDTQYF. In DNA, the CDR3 is TGCGCCAGCAGCAGGCAGACTAGCGGGGAGACGGATACGCAGTATTTT.

The DNA of the CDR3 is TGCAGTGCTAGCGGGACTAGTTCGTTCAATGAGCAGTACTTC. Protein sequence: CSASGTSSFNEQYF. The chain uses TRBV20-1 and TRBJ2-1; 8 nucleotides line up with TRBD2. The end of the DNA fits TRBJ2-7 better, so the J call may be wrong. Germline CDR1 DFQATT, CDR2 SNEGSKA (reference sequence). The CDR3 loop spans 14 amino acids.

This chain links TRBV6-5 with TRBJ2-1; 10 bases fit TRBD1. This CDR3 contains 15 residues. Germline loops: CDR1 MNHEY, CDR2 SVGAGI. The V segment lost 2 bases and the J segment 4 bases; nucleotides outside the gene matches: 2. The DNA of the CDR3 is TGTGCCAGCAGTTACCGGGGACAGGGGTACAATGAGCAGTTCTTC. This sequence encodes CASSYRGQGYNEQFF.

The CDR3 is CASSYSEGTEAFF. CDR3 coding DNA: TGTGCCAGCAGTTACTCGGAGGGGACAGAAGCTTTCTTT. The chain has TRBV6-2 or TRBV6-3 and TRBJ1-1, with D possibly TRBD1 on 6 matching bases. The CDR3 extends over 13 amino acids. Deletions cut 0 bases from V and 8 bases from J, with 10 bases between. Germline V gene lookup returns CDR1 MNHEY and CDR2 SVGEGT.

This clonotype was seen a handful of times. The chain uses TRBV7-9 and TRBJ1-6; 8 bases are shared with TRBD1. V shed 11 bases and J 10 bases; nucleotides not matched to a gene: 16. Germline V gene lookup returns CDR1 SEHNR and CDR2 FQNEAQ (reference sequence). CDR3 size: 15 residues. CDR3 loop: CAVVGEDRGRSPLHF. CDR3 DNA: TGTGCCGTCGTGGGCGAAGACAGGGGTAGGTCACCCCTCCACTTT.

The gene calls are TRBV20-1 and TRBJ2-1; D might be TRBD2 (7 bases). Looked up from germline, CDR1 is DFQATT and CDR2 is SNEGSKA (reference sequence). The CDR3 has 15 amino acids. The V and J ends lost 3 bases and 4 bases respectively, with 16 bases between them. CDR3 region: CSASRLRGPYNEQFF. CDR3 sequence (DNA): TGCAGTGCTAGTAGGTTGCGGGGGCCATACAATGAGCAGTTCTTC.

The CDR3 DNA is TGTGCCAGCAGCCTAGGGGGAGCGGGCTTGGATACGCAGTATTTT. Translating it yields CASSLGGAGLDTQYF. This chain connects TRBV9 to TRBJ2-3; D may correspond to TRBD1 or TRBD2 (6 bases each). Per germline, CDR1 SGDLS and CDR2 YYNGEE. The V end was cut by 4 bases, the J end by 6 bases, with 18 bases between. CDR3 length: 15 amino acids.

The genes are TRBV5-1 and TRBJ2-7; D is unresolved. The DNA end is more similar to TRBJ2-5, so the J call may be wrong. This CDR3 spans 15 amino acids. CDR1 and CDR2 from the germline V gene are SGHRS and YFSETQ. The CDR3 nucleotides read TGCGCCAGCAGCTCGGACCAACCCCCGCGAGGGACCCAGTACTTC. Its protein is CASSSDQPPRGTQYF.

The chain joins TRBV7-9 to TRBJ2-5; weak D call: TRBD2 (6 bases). CDR3 length: 18 residues. Germline V CDR1 and CDR2: SEHNR, FQNEAQ (reference sequence). V was clipped by 4 bases and J by 11 bases, with 32 bases between them. Here the CDR3 DNA reads TGTGCCAGCAGCTCCCAAAGGATCCGGGAGCGCTGGGGGAATGAGCAGTACTTC. Its protein product is CASSSQRIRERWGNEQYF.